This TCR beta chain was sequenced in a study of blood T cell repertoires in COVID-19. The overall study: The samples span acute and convalescent COVID-19 from the United States, Italy and Spain. Sources were T cells, B-cell-depleted T cells, or PBMCs; the material itself was cDNA or gDNA.

Per the original data handling: Reference gene primer amplification gave nucleated cell count estimates. Only in-frame clones appear in the TCRdb table, and some are missing; sequencing was by immunoSEQ multiplex PCR. V, J and clone size are those of that table, while D and trimming were read from the DNA. The profile covers around 110,000 clones, with 70% to 85% appearing a single time and approximately 5% taken by the ten largest. The J segment lost 5 bases and the V segment lost 1 base, leaving 7 bases of the junction unmatched. Germline loops: CDR1 SSHAT, CDR2 FNYEAQ (reference sequence). This CDR3 has 16 amino acids.

Sequencing was done on a sample of peripheral blood. The origin of this receptor is a woman in her 70s with acute or convalescent COVID-19. The V call is TRBV7-7, the J call TRBJ2-5; TRBD2 agrees at 10 bases. CDR3 DNA: TGTGCCAGCAGCTTAGGAAGCGGGGGGGATGGGGAGACCCAGTACTTC. This translates into CASSLGSGGDGETQYF.